The 29 T cell receptor beta chains below come from one sample, sequenced in a study of blood T cell repertoires in COVID-19 (TCRdb year 2020). Libraries were constructed by the immunoSEQ multiplex PCR assay. TCRdb took this table from immuneACCESS and kept in-frame rearrangements with V and J called. Such tables lack part of the clones; where checked against another copy, unresolved V genes explain under half of the gap, and the rest is unexplained. The sample table shows 150,000 to 200,000 clones, and approximately 80% are seen once. 6.9% of the sample is in the top ten clones. Sequencing input: peripheral blood. The receptors were gathered from a man in his sixties with acute or convalescent COVID-19.

This chain links TRBV5-1 with TRBJ1-4, with 10 bases lining up with TRBD1. This CDR3 is built from 15 residues. V gave up 3 bases and J gave up 8 bases; unmatched junction bases: 7. Germline V lookup: CDR1 SGHRS, CDR2 YFSETQ. The CDR3 region is CASSSRDRGREKLFF. Written as DNA, the CDR3 is TGCGCCAGCAGCTCTCGGGACAGGGGACGAGAAAAACTGTTTTTT.

The V and J genes are TRBV29-1 and TRBJ1-1; D remains ambiguous. Trimming pared 3 bases from V and 9 bases from J, leaving 14 bases between. This CDR3 is 12 amino acids long. Germline V lookup: CDR1 SQVTM, CDR2 ANQGSEA. The chain's CDR3 is CSVEENLKQAFF. The CDR3 coding sequence is TGCAGCGTTGAGGAGAACCTGAAACAAGCTTTCTTT.

CDR3 sequence (DNA): TGCGCCAGCAGCTCCGGGGTTAATGAAAAACTGTTTTTT. It translates to CASSSGVNEKLFF. The V and J genes are TRBV5-1 and TRBJ1-4; D remains ambiguous. V lost 3 bases and J lost 4, with 7 bases in between. The CDR3 runs 13 residues. The germline V gene has CDR1 SGHRS and CDR2 YFSETQ.

This sequence joins TRBV12-3 or TRBV12-4 and TRBJ1-2, with TRBD1 matching 10 bases. CDR3 length equals 12 residues. V was pared by 6 bases and J by 10 bases, with 5 bases of the junction left unmatched. In DNA form, the CDR3 reads TGTGCCAGCAGGATCGGGACAGGGGACTACACCTTC. Translated: CASRIGTGDYTF.

The gene calls are TRBV2 and TRBJ1-5, with D hard to call. V was shortened by 1 base and J by 2 bases, with 6 bases between the two germline ends. From germline, CDR1 is SNHLY and CDR2 FYNNEI. The CDR3 runs to 14 residues. In DNA, the CDR3 is TGTGCCAGCAGTGAAGATCGTGGCAATCAGCCCCAGCATTTT. Its translation is CASSEDRGNQPQHF.

V and J are TRBV29-1 and TRBJ2-3; 9 positions agree with TRBD1. V lost 4 bases to trimming and J lost 10 bases; unmatched junction nucleotides: 12. CDR1 is SQVTM and CDR2 is ANQGSEA in the germline V gene. This CDR3 region has 14 residues. CDR3 sequence: CSVGGTGSFIAQYF. Written as DNA, the CDR3 is TGCAGCGTTGGAGGGACAGGGTCTTTTATTGCGCAGTATTTT.

V usage is TRBV30 and J usage is TRBJ1-4; 10 nucleotides line up with TRBD1. This CDR3 region has 16 residues. The V segment lost 4 bases and the J segment 0 bases; nucleotides outside the gene matches: 5. CDR1 is GTSNPN and CDR2 is SVGIG in the germline V gene (reference sequence). CDR3: CAWTQTGGPTNEKLFF. The DNA for the CDR3 is TGTGCCTGGACACAGACAGGGGGCCCAACTAATGAAAAACTGTTTTTT.

This clone was seen a single time. V is TRBV5-1 and J is TRBJ2-7; D is possibly TRBD1 (5 bases). The CDR3 loop spans 15 amino acids. Per the germline V gene, CDR1 is SGHRS and CDR2 is YFSETQ. V was shortened by 1 base and J by 0 bases, with 11 bases between the two germline ends. CDR3 sequence: CASSLSDTGSYEQYF. In nucleotides, the CDR3 is TGCGCCAGCAGCTTGTCGGACACCGGCTCCTACGAGCAGTACTTC.

This clone was seen just once. The chain joins TRBV29-1 to TRBJ2-7, with 9 bases that match TRBD1. The CDR3 totals 12 residues. After removal of 6 bases from V and 4 bases from J, the junction contained 4 bases not matched to a gene. Germline V lookup: CDR1 SQVTM, CDR2 ANQGSEA. The CDR3 region has the DNA TGCAGCGTCCAGACAGGGGGGTACGAGCAGTACTTC. Encoded protein: CSVQTGGYEQYF.

J is TRBJ1-6 and V is TRBV3-1 (or the pseudogene TRBV3-2); D is unresolved. The germline V and J ends were trimmed by 0 bases and 8 bases, with 11 bases remaining between them. The germline CDR1 and CDR2 sequences are LGHDT and YNNKEL (reference sequence). The CDR3 runs to 15 residues. The CDR3 here is CASSQESATDSPLHF. DNA for the CDR3: TGTGCCAGCAGCCAAGAGTCCGCCACGGATTCACCCCTCCACTTT.

The chain joins TRBV2 to TRBJ1-1; D unresolved. V lost 3 bases and J 5 bases, leaving 16 bases between the germline ends. Germline V gene sequence: CDR1 SNHLY, CDR2 FYNNEI. This CDR3 is 15 amino acids long. In nucleotides, the CDR3 is TGTGCCAGCAGTGACGTGGAGGGCGGGATGACTGAAGCTTTCTTT. Its translation: CASSDVEGGMTEAFF.

The V gene is TRBV11-2, the J gene TRBJ1-1; D is undetermined. V was shortened by 2 bases and J by 4 bases, with 8 bases between the two germline ends. The CDR3 contains 13 residues. Germline V gene lookup returns CDR1 SGHAT and CDR2 FQNNGV. This chain's CDR3 is CASSLWGGTEAFF. The CDR3 DNA sequence: TGTGCCAGCAGCTTATGGGGAGGCACTGAAGCTTTCTTT.

The CDR3 spells CASSKGRLAGRITDTQYF. The CDR3 bases are TGCGCCAGCAGCAAAGGGCGACTAGCGGGAAGGATCACAGATACGCAGTATTTT. The chain recombines TRBV4-1 with TRBJ2-3; 11 nucleotides align to TRBD2. This CDR3 is built from 18 residues. Germline values: CDR1 MGHRA, CDR2 YSYEKL. J was trimmed by 2 bases and V by 5 bases; bases with no gene match: 12.

This chain links TRBV6-5 with TRBJ2-1; 13 bases are shared with TRBD2. V shed 7 bases and J 4 bases; nucleotides not matched to a gene: 4. The CDR3 sequence is 15 residues long. Germline V gene sequence: CDR1 MNHEY, CDR2 SVGAGI. CDR3 protein: CASTKGLAGYNEQFF. CDR3 sequence (DNA): TGTGCCAGCACAAAGGGACTAGCGGGATACAATGAGCAGTTCTTC.

This chain links TRBV28 with TRBJ2-1; 7 nucleotides agree with TRBD2. The CDR3 is 16 residues long. Germline V gives CDR1 MDHEN, CDR2 SYDVKM. V trimming: 5 bases; J trimming: 3 bases; junction bases outside the gene matches: 10. CDR3 residues: CASSPLGRGVYNEQFF. Written as DNA, the CDR3 is TGTGCCAGCAGTCCCCTGGGACGGGGGGTCTACAATGAGCAGTTCTTC.

V and J are TRBV5-1 and TRBJ2-3, with 7 nucleotides matching TRBD1. CDR1 is SGHRS and CDR2 is YFSETQ in the germline V gene. The junction had 12 bases not matched to a gene; V was cut back by 3 bases and J by 2 bases. CDR3 size: 17 residues. The CDR3 reads CASSSRIPGQPTDTQYF. CDR3 sequence (DNA): TGCGCCAGCAGCTCGCGCATACCGGGACAGCCCACAGATACGCAGTATTTT.

This chain joins TRBV24-1 and TRBJ2-1; TRBD2 aligns across 7 bases. Germline V CDR1 and CDR2: KGHDR, SFDVKD. After removal of 5 bases from V and 2 bases from J, the junction contained 11 bases not matched to a gene. CDR3 length equals 17 residues. The CDR3 DNA follows: TGTGCCACCAGTGTTCCTCCCGGGACTAACACCTACAATGAGCAGTTCTTC. Protein product: CATSVPPGTNTYNEQFF.

This chain connects TRBV21-1 to TRBJ1-1; no DNA check was done on the table's D call, TRBD1. TRBV21-1 is a pseudogene. CDR3 size: 15 residues. Here the CDR3 reads CASSTRDSSSSEAFF. DNA for the CDR3: TGTGCCAGCAGCACCCGGGACAGTAGTTCCTCTGAAGCTTTCTTT.

The chain carries TRBV4-1 and TRBJ2-1; TRBD2 matches 10 bases. With V trimmed by 8 bases and J by 9 bases, 10 bases remained unmatched. The CDR3 is 14 residues long. The germline V gene has CDR1 MGHRA and CDR2 YSYEKL. CDR3 loop: CASFPLAGDSEQFF. CDR3 in DNA: TGCGCCAGCTTCCCGCTAGCGGGAGATAGTGAGCAGTTCTTC.

V and J are TRBV5-4 and TRBJ2-1; maybe TRBD2 (6 bases). This CDR3 spans 16 amino acids. Trimming left V 0 bases short and J 1 base short, with 11 bases between. Germline values: CDR1 SGHNT, CDR2 YYREEE (reference sequence). The CDR3: CASSLDLGGSYNEQFF. The CDR3 nucleotides read TGTGCCAGCAGCTTGGACCTGGGGGGTTCCTACAATGAGCAGTTCTTC.

The chain uses TRBV5-4 and TRBJ2-1, with 8 bases identical to TRBD1. The V gene end was trimmed by 3 bases and the J gene end by 4 bases; junction bases not matched to a gene: 3. Germline values: CDR1 SGHNT, CDR2 YYREEE (reference sequence). CDR3 length equals 14 residues. In nucleotides, the CDR3 is TGTGCCAGCAGCTCTAGACAGGGGTACAATGAGCAGTTCTTC. It encodes CASSSRQGYNEQFF.

The gene calls are TRBV4-1 and TRBJ1-1; no clear D. Trimming pared 1 base from V and 2 bases from J, leaving 11 bases between. Germline assignment: CDR1 MGHRA and CDR2 YSYEKL. This CDR3 spans 15 amino acids. The CDR3 sequence is CASSQGILLNTEAFF. CDR3 bases: TGCGCCAGCAGCCAAGGAATCCTACTCAACACTGAAGCTTTCTTT.

The chain employs TRBV5-1 and TRBJ2-3, with 8 bases that match TRBD1. Germline lookup yields CDR1 SGHRS and CDR2 YFSETQ. V lost 4 bases to trimming and J lost 2 bases; unmatched junction nucleotides: 6. The CDR3 is 15 residues long. CDR3 sequence: CASSNGQGVTDTQYF. CDR3 DNA sequence: TGCGCCAGCAGCAACGGACAGGGTGTCACAGATACGCAGTATTTT. Supplemented by reference TRBV5-1 and TRBJ2-3, the full variable domain reads KAGVTQTPRYLIKTRGQQVTLSCSPISGHRSVSWYQQTPGQGLQFLFEYFSETQRNKGNFPGRFSGRQFSNSRSEMNVSTLELGDSALYLCASSNGQGVTDTQYFGPGTRLTVL.

V and J are TRBV7-9 and TRBJ2-1, with 10 bases that match TRBD2. V was clipped by 8 bases and J by 1 base; unmatched bases: 14. Germline V CDR1 and CDR2: SEHNR, FQNEAQ (reference sequence). The CDR3 length is 18 residues. This CDR3 is CASRLAASGGISYNEQFF. CDR3 nucleotide sequence: TGTGCCAGCCGCCTTGCGGCTAGCGGGGGCATATCCTACAATGAGCAGTTCTTC.

This clone appeared a few times. V usage is TRBV18 and J usage is TRBJ1-4; TRBD1 is a possible D gene (6 bases). With 1 base removed from V and 6 bases from J, the gap between germline ends came to 12 bases. CDR1 is KGHSH and CDR2 is LQKENI in the germline V gene. The CDR3 has 15 amino acids. The CDR3 sequence is CASSPQVAGDEKLFF. CDR3 in DNA: TGTGCCAGCTCACCACAGGTGGCAGGGGATGAAAAACTGTTTTTT.

V usage is TRBV5-1 and J usage is TRBJ1-5; D remains unclear. V was clipped by 0 bases and J by 0 bases, with 10 bases between them. The length of the CDR3 is 16 residues. Germline lookup yields CDR1 SGHRS and CDR2 YFSETQ. The CDR3 region has the DNA TGCGCCAGCAGCTTGGGGCGGGTTTATAGCAATCAGCCCCAGCATTTT. Protein sequence: CASSLGRVYSNQPQHF.

The chain employs TRBV18 and TRBJ1-1; no firm D call. CDR1 is KGHSH, CDR2 LQKENI, per germline. V lost 3 bases to trimming and J lost 0 bases, with 11 bases between them. CDR3 length: 15 amino acids. CDR3 in amino acids: CASSPVTDMNTEAFF. DNA for the CDR3: TGTGCCAGCTCACCTGTAACAGATATGAACACTGAAGCTTTCTTT.

This clone was seen a single time. The rearrangement joins TRBV5-6 to TRBJ1-6; D is ambiguous. Germline lookup yields CDR1 SGHDT and CDR2 YYEEEE. CDR3 length: 14 amino acids. Deletions cut 4 bases from V and 4 bases from J, with 9 bases between. The DNA for the CDR3 is TGTGCCAGCAGCCTCACATCGTATAATTCACCCCTCCACTTT. Translation: CASSLTSYNSPLHF.

V usage is TRBV7-3 and J usage is TRBJ2-7; tentatively, D is TRBD2 (5 bases). Germline CDR1 and CDR2: SGHTA and FQGTGA. This CDR3 contains 13 residues. V was shortened by 1 base and J by 5 bases, with 9 bases between the two germline ends. The DNA of the CDR3 is TGTGCCAGCAGCTTAAGCGGGCATGACGAGCAGTACTTC. Protein product: CASSLSGHDEQYF.